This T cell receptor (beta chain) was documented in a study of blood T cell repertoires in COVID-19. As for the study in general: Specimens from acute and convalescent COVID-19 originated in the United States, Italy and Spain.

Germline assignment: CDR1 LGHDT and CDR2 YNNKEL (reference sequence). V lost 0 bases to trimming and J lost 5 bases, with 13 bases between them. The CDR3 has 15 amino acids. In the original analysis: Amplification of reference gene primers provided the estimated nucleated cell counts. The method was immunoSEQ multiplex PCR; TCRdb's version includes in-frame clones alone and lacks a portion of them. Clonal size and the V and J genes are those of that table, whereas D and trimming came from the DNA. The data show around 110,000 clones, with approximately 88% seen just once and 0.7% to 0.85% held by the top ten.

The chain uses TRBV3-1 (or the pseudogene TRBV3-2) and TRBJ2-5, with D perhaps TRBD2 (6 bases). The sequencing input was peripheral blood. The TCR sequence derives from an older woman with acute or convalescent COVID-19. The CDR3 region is CASSQDPEGRETQYF. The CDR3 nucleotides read TGTGCCAGCAGCCAAGATCCTGAGGGGAGGGAGACCCAGTACTTC.